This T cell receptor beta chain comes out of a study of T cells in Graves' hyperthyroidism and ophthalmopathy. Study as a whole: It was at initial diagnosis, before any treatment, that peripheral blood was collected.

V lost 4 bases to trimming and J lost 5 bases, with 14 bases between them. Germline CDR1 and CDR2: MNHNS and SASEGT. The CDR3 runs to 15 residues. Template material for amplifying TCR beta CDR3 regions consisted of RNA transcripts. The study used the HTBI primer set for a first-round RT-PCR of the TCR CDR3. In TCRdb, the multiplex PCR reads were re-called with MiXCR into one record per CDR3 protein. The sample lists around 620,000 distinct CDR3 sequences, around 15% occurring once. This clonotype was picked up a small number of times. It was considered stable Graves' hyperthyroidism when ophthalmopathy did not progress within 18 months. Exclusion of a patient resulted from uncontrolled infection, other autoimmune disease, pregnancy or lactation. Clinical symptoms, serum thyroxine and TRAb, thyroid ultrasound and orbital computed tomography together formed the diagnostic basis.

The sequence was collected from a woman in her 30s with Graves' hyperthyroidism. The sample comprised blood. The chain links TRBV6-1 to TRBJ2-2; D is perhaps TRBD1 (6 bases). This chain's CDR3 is CASSVLGARTGELFF. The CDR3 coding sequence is TGTGCCAGCAGTGTGTTGGGGGCAAGGACCGGGGAGCTGTTTTTT.